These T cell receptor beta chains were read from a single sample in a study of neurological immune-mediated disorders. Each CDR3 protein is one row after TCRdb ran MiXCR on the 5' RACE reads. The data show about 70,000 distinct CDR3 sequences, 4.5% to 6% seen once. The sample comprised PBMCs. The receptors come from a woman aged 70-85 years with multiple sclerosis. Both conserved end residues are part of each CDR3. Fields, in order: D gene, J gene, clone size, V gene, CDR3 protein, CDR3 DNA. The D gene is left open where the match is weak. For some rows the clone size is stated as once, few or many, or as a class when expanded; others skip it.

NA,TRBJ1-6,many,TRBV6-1,CASMVTNINSPLHF,TGTGCCAGCATGGTAACGAATATTAATTCACCCCTCCACTTT
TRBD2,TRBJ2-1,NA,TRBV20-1,CSASLGTSGRASHRNEQFF,TGCAGTGCTAGTCTCGGGACTAGCGGGAGGGCCAGCCACCGCAATGAGCAGTTCTTC
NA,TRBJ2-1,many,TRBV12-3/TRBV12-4,CASSLAGGLWQFF,TGTGCCAGCAGTTTAGCGGGGGGACTTTGGCAGTTCTTC
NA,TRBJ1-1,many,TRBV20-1,CSASRAGEAIEAFF,TGCAGTGCTAGTCGGGCCGGGGAGGCCATTGAAGCTTTCTTT
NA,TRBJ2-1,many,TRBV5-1,CASSPDGPNEQFF,TGCGCCAGCAGCCCGGACGGACCCAATGAGCAGTTCTTC
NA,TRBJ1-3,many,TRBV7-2,CASSIGNTIYF,TGTGCCAGCAGTATAGGAAACACCATATATTTT
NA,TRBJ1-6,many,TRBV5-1,CASTKDGQDMFSPLHF,TGCGCCAGCACCAAAGACGGACAAGACATGTTTTCACCCCTCCACTTT
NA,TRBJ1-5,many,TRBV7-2,CASSLRGRGQPQHF,TGTGCCAGCAGCTTACGGGGGAGGGGGCAGCCCCAGCATTTT
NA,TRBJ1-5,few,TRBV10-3,CAISESSNQPQHF,TGTGCCATCAGTGAGTCGAGTAATCAGCCCCAGCATTTT
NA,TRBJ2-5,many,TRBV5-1,CASNGGYNQETQYF,TGCGCCAGCAACGGCGGGTACAACCAAGAGACCCAGTACTTC